A single TCR beta chain is shown here with its context. What it binds is not known. Germline-derived CDR1 and CDR2 are MNHEY and SMNVEV (reference sequence). CDR3 length: 14 residues. Deletions cut 0 bases from V and 6 bases from J, with 9 bases between. TCRdb processed the reads anew with MiXCR; each CDR3 protein has one entry. The sample lists 200,000 to 250,000 distinct CDR3 sequences; approximately 22% were seen once. This record comes from a study of T cell repertoires in cytomegalovirus infection. For the study at large: Public TCR beta signatures marked donors with CMV infection and the matching HLA.

Overall study findings and caveats: Using cumulative public TCR beta family frequency, the authors identified those who carried CMV together with the relevant HLA. HLA-C-restricted CMV-specific TCR beta clonotypes were dominant in the ex vivo response.

Material for sequencing was CD8+ T cells from PBMCs. The sequence was obtained from a human donor in good health (CMV status not recorded). Some clones in this sample may be carry-over from other donors' samples. V usage is TRBV27 and J usage is TRBJ2-1, with D hard to call. CDR3 region: CASSLSISGNEQFF. CDR3 nucleotide sequence: TGTGCCAGCAGTTTATCGATTTCGGGCAATGAGCAGTTCTTC.